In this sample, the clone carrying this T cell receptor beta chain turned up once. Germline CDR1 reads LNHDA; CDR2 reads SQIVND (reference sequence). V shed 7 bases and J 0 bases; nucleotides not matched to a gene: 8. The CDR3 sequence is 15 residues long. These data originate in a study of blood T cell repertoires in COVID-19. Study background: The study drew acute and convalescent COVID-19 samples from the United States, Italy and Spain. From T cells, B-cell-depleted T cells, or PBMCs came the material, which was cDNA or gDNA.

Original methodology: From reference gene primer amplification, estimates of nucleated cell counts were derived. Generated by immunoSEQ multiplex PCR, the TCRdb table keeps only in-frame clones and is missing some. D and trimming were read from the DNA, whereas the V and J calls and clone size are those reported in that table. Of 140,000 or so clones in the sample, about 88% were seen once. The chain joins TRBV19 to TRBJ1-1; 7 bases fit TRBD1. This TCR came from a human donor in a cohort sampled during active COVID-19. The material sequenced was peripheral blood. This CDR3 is CASTLTGPMNTEAFF. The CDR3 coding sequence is TGTGCCAGTACCCTGACAGGGCCAATGAACACTGAAGCTTTCTTT.